Described below is a single T cell receptor beta chain sequence and its context. Antigen unknown. This clone may be a read error of a much larger clone one base away. This record comes from a study of T cells after yellow fever vaccination. Study-wide points: The booster saw the reappearance of most primary-vaccination clones (96% CD4, around 88% CD8). Clonotype sharing between CD4 and CD8 compartments was small. The study found a weaker secondary response that peaked faster, day 5 versus 15.

The CDR3 has 15 amino acids. Germline assignment: CDR1 DFQATT and CDR2 SNEGSKA (reference sequence). The V gene lost 5 bases and the J gene lost 3 bases, with 18 bases spanning the gap. Researchers made TCR cDNA using 5'RACE template switching, and this step added a universal primer site and UMIs. TCRdb recomputed calls from the 5' RACE reads with MiXCR, one row per CDR3 protein. The sample holds a few hundred thousand distinct CDR3 sequences, roughly 10% seen once. Sequences were derived from PBMCs, sampled on the day of the first yellow fever vaccination. This chain links TRBV20-1 with TRBJ2-3, with D unclear. This clonotype was obtained from a man in his late teens or twenties who received the YFV17D yellow fever vaccine. The CDR3 here is CSARPPRGETDTQYF. Here the CDR3 DNA reads TGCAGTGCTCGACCGCCACGAGGAGAGACAGATACGCAGTATTTT.